These 7 T cell receptor beta chains were all obtained from the same sample, sequenced in a study of cytomegalovirus exposure and HLA in healthy donors. The PCR contained 60 Vbeta and 13 Jbeta primers. TCRdb keeps only in-frame clones here, not all; method: immunoSEQ multiplex PCR. Here the sample spans 150,000 or so clones, 60% to 80% being singletons. Sequenced sample: PBMCs. The receptors shown here come from a man aged 50 to 59 in good health and CMV-seropositive.

The chain joins TRBV9 to TRBJ2-5, with 10 bases lining up with TRBD1. Germline values: CDR1 SGDLS, CDR2 YYNGEE. This CDR3 has 14 amino acids. Trimming took 0 bases from V and 5 from J; bases not matched to a gene: 1. In nucleotides, the CDR3 is TGTGCCAGCAGCGTAGAGACAGGGGGCGAGACCCAGTACTTC. It codes for CASSVETGGETQYF.

This clone was picked up a small number of times. The V and J genes are TRBV2 and TRBJ1-4; D call uncertain. V was cut by 8 bases and J by 4 bases, with 11 bases left in between. Per germline, CDR1 SNHLY and CDR2 FYNNEI. The CDR3 contains 13 residues. The CDR3 loop is CASGEGLNEKLFF. CDR3 in DNA: TGTGCCAGCGGGGAGGGCCTTAATGAAAAACTGTTTTTT.

The chain couples TRBV7-9 to TRBJ2-7; 7 bases map to TRBD1. CDR1 and CDR2 from the germline V gene are SEHNR and FQNEAQ (reference sequence). With V trimmed by 4 bases and J by 3 bases, 9 bases remained unmatched. This CDR3 region has 15 residues. CDR3 nucleotides: TGTGCCAGCAGCTCCGACGGGACAGCCAACTACGAGCAGTACTTC. Amino acids: CASSSDGTANYEQYF.

The genes are TRBV18 and TRBJ2-7; TRBD1 is a possible D gene (6 bases). The germline CDR1 and CDR2 sequences are KGHSH and LQKENI. The ends were cut back, 3 bases at V and 9 bases at J, with 24 bases in the middle. The CDR3 length is 16 residues. CDR3 protein: CASSPEVGGNYVVQYF. The CDR3 nucleotides are TGTGCCAGCTCACCTGAAGTAGGGGGAAACTACGTGGTGCAGTACTTC.

This clone was counted a few times. This chain joins TRBV25-1 and TRBJ1-4, with D uncertain. Germline CDR1 reads MGHDK; CDR2 reads SYGVNS. Trimming left V 3 bases short and J 5 bases short, with 16 bases between. This CDR3 has 16 residues. The CDR3 nucleotides read TGTGCCAGCAGTGACCCCCTCGGAGAAATAAATGAAAAACTGTTTTTT. Amino acids: CASSDPLGEINEKLFF.

In nucleotides, the CDR3 is TGTGCCAGTAGTCCTGAGGGGGAAGAGACCCAGTACTTC. It specifies CASSPEGEETQYF. The V gene is TRBV19, the J gene TRBJ2-5, with a possible D match to TRBD1 (6 bases). The V end lost 5 bases, the J end lost 3 bases, and 10 bases lay between the germline ends. Looked up from germline, CDR1 is LNHDA and CDR2 is SQIVND (reference sequence). The CDR3 totals 13 residues.

This clone was counted between two and nine times. V gene TRBV20-1 combines with J gene TRBJ2-7; weak D call: TRBD1 (5 bases). This CDR3 has 11 residues. Germline V gene lookup returns CDR1 DFQATT and CDR2 SNEGSKA (reference sequence). Trimming removed 5 bases from V and 1 base from J, with 6 bases in between. CDR3 protein: CSAQGSYEQYF. The CDR3 DNA sequence: TGCAGTGCTCAGGGATCCTACGAGCAGTACTTC.